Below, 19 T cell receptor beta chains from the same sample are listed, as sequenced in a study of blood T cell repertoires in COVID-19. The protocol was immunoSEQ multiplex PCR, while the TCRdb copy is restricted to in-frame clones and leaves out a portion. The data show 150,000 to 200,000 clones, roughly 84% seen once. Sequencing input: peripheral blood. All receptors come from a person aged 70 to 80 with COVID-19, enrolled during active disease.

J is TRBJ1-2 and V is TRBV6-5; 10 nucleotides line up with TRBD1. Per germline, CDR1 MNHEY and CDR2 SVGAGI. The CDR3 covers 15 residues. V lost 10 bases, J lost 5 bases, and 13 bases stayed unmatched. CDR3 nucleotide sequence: TGTGCCACCCAAGAGACAGGGGGCGCCCCGTATGGCTACACCTTC. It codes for CATQETGGAPYGYTF.

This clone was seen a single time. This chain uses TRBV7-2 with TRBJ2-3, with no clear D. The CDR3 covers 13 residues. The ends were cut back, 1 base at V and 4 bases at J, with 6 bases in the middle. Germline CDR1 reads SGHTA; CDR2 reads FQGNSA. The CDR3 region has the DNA TGTGCCAGCAGCTTAGATTCTCCAGATACGCAGTATTTT. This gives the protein CASSLDSPDTQYF.

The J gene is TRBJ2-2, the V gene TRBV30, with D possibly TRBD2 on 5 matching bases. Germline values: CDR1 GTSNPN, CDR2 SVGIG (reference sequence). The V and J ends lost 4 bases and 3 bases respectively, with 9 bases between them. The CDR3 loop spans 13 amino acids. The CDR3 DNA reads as TGTGCCTGGAATCGGGGAGACACCGGGGAGCTGTTTTTT. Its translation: CAWNRGDTGELFF.

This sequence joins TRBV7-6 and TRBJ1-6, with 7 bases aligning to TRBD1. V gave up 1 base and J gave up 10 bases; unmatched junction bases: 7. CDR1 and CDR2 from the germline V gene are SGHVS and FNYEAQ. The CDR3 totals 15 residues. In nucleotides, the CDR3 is TGTGCCAGCAGCTTAGTAGGGGGCGCGGGGTCACCCCTCCACTTT. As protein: CASSLVGGAGSPLHF.

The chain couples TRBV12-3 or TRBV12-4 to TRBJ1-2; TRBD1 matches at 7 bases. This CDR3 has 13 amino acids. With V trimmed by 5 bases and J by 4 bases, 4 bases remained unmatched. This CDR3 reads CASSTDRVYGYTF. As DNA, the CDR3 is TGTGCCAGCAGTACCGACAGGGTCTATGGCTACACCTTC.

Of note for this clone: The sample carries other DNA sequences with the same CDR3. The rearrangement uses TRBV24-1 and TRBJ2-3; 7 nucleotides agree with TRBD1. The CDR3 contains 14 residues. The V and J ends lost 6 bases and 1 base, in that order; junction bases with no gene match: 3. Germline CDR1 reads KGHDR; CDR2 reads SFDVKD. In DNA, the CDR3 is TGTGCCACCAGTACAACAGGGGGCACAGATACGCAGTATTTT. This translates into CATSTTGGTDTQYF.

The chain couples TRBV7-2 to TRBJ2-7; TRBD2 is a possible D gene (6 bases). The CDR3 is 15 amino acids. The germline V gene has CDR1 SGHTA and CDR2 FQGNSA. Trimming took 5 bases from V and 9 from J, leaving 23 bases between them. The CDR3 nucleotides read TGTGCCAGCAGCACCAGGAGGGCTGCGATGAGAGTGCAGTACTTC. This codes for CASSTRRAAMRVQYF.

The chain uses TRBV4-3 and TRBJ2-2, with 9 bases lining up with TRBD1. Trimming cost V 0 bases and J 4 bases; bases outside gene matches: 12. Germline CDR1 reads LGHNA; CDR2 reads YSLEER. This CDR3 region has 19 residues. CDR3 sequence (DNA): TGCGCCAGCAGCCAAGACTCCCAGACTGCGACAGGGGGCACCGGGGAGCTGTTTTTT. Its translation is CASSQDSQTATGGTGELFF.

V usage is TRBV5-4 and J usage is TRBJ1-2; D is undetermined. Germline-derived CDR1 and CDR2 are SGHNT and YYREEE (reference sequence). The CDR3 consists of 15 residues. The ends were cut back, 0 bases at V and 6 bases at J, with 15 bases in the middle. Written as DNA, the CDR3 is TGTGCCAGCAGCTTGGCCCCACGGGTTGGCCATGGCTACACCTTC. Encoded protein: CASSLAPRVGHGYTF.

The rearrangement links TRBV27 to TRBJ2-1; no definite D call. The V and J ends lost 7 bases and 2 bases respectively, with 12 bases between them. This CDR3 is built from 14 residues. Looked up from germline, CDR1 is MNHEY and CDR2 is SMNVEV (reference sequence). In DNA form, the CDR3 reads TGTGCCAGCACTCCGGGTCACCCCTACAATGAGCAGTTCTTC. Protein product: CASTPGHPYNEQFF.

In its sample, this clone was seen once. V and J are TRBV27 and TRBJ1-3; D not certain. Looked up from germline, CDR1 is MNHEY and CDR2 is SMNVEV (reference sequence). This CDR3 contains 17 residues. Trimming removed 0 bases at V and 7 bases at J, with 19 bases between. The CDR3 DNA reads TGTGCCAGCAGTTTATCCCCGGGAGGCCGAATGGGCAACACCATATATTTT. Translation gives CASSLSPGGRMGNTIYF.

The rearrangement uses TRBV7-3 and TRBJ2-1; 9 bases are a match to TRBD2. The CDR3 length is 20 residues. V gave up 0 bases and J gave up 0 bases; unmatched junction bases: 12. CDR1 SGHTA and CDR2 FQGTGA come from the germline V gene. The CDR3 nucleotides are TGTGCCAGCAGCTTAACAGGGTTGGGACTGCGGGGGGGCTCCTACAATGAGCAGTTCTTC. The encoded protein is CASSLTGLGLRGGSYNEQFF.

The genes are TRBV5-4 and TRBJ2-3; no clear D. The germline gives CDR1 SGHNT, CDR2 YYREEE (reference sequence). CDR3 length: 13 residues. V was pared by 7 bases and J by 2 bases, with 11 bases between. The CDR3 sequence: CASATTNTDTQYF. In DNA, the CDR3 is TGTGCCAGCGCTACTACGAACACAGATACGCAGTATTTT.

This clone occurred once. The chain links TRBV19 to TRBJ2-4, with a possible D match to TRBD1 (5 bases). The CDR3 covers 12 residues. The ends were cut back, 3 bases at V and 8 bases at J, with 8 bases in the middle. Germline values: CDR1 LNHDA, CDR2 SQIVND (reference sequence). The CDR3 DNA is TGTGCCAGTAGTATTGGGGCAGACATTCAGTACTTC. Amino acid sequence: CASSIGADIQYF.

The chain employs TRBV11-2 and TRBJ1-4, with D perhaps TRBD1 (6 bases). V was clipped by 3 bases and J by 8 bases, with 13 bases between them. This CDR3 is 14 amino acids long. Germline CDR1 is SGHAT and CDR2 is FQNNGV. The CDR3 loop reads CASSLLGAREKLFF. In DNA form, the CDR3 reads TGTGCCAGCAGCTTGCTGGGGGCTAGGGAAAAACTGTTTTTT.

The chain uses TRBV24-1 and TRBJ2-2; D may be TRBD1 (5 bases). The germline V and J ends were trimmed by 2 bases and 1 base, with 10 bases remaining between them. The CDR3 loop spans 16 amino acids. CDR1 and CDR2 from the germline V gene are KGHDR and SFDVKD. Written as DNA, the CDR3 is TGTGCCACCAGTGATTACTGGACAATGAACACCGGGGAGCTGTTTTTT. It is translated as CATSDYWTMNTGELFF.

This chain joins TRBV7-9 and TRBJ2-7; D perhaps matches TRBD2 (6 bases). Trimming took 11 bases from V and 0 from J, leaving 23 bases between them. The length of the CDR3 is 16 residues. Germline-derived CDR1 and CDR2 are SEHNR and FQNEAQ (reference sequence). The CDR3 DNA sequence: TGTGCCTCTTCGGGGCCAGATGGCGGGGACTCCTACGAGCAGTACTTC. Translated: CASSGPDGGDSYEQYF.

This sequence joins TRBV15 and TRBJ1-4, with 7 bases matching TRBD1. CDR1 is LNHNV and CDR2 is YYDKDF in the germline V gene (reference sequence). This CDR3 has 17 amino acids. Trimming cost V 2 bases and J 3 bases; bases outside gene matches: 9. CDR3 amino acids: CATSRQTGKFANEKLFF. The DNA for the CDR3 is TGTGCCACCAGCAGACAGACAGGGAAGTTTGCTAATGAAAAACTGTTTTTT.

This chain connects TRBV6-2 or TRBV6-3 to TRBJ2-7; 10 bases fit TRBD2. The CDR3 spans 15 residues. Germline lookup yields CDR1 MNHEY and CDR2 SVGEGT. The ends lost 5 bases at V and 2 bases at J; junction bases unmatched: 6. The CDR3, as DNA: TGTGCCAGCAGTGAGCGGGGGGGCGCTCCCTACGAGCAGTACTTC. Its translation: CASSERGGAPYEQYF.